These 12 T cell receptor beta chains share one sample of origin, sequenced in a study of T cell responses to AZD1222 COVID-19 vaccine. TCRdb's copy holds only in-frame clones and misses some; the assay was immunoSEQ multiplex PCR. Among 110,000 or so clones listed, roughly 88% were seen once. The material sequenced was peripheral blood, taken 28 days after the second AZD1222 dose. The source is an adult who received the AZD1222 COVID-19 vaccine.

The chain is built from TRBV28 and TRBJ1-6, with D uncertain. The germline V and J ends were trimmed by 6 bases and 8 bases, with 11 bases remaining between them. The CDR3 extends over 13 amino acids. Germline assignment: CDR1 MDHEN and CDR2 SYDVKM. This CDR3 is CASREESDSPLHF. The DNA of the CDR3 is TGTGCCAGCAGGGAGGAAAGCGATTCACCCCTCCACTTT.

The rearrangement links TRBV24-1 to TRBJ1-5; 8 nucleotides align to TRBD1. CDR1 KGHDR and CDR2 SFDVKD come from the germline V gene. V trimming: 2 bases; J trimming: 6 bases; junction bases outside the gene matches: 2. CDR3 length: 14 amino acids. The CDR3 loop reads CATSDSGGFQPQHF. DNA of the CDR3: TGTGCCACCAGTGATTCAGGGGGCTTTCAGCCCCAGCATTTT.

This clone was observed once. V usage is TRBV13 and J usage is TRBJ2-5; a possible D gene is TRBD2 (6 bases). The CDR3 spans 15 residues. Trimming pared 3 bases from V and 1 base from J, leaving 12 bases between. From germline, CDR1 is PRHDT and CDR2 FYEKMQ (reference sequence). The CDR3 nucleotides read TGTGCCAGCAGCTTTAGCGGAACCTTCCAAGAGACCCAGTACTTC. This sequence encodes CASSFSGTFQETQYF.

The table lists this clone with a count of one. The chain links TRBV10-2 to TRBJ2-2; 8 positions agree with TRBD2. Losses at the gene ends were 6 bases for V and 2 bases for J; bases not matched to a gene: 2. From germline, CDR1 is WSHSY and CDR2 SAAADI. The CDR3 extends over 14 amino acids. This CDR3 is CASRAGVNTGELFF. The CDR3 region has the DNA TGCGCCAGCAGAGCGGGGGTAAACACCGGGGAGCTGTTTTTT.

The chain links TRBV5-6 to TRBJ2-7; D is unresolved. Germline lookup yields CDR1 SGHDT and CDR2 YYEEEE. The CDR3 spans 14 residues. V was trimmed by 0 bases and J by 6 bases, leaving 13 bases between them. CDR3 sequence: CASSLAVGVREQYF. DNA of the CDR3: TGTGCCAGCAGCTTGGCGGTTGGGGTTCGCGAGCAGTACTTC.

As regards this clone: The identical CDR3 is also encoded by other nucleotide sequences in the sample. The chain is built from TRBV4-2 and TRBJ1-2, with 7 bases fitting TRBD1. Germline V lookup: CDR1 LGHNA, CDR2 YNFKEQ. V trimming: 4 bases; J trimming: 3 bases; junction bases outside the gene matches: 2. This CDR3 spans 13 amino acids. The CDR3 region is CASSRDRDYGYTF. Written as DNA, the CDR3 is TGTGCCAGCAGCCGTGACAGGGACTATGGCTACACCTTC.

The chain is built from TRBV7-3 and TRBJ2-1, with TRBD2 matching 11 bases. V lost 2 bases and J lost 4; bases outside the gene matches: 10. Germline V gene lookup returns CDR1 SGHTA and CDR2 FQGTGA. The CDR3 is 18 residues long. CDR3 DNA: TGTGCCAGCAGCTTACTTCCGCTTAGCGGGGGGGAGTACAATGAGCAGTTCTTC. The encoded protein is CASSLLPLSGGEYNEQFF.

In DNA, the CDR3 is TGTGCCAGCAGCCGGACAGGGGGTCGGACCGGGGAGCTGTTTTTT. Translated, it gives CASSRTGGRTGELFF. V usage is TRBV5-6 and J usage is TRBJ2-2; 10 nucleotides agree with TRBD1. Germline V gene sequence: CDR1 SGHDT, CDR2 YYEEEE. J gave up 5 bases and V 4 bases, and 5 bases lay outside the gene matches. The CDR3 sequence is 15 residues long. Drawing the rest from reference TRBV5-6 and TRBJ2-2, the complete variable domain is DAGVTQSPTHLIKTRGQQVTLRCSPKSGHDTVSWYQQALGQGPQFIFQYYEEEERQRGNFPDRFSGHQFPNYSSELNVNALLLGDSALYLCASSRTGGRTGELFFGEGSRLTVL.

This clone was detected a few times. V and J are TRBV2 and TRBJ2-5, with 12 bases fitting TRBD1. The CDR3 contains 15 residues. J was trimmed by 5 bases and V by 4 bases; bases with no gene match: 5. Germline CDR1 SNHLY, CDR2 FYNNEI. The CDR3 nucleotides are TGTGCCAGCAGTGTTCTTGGGACAGGGGGCGAGACCCAGTACTTC. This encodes CASSVLGTGGETQYF.

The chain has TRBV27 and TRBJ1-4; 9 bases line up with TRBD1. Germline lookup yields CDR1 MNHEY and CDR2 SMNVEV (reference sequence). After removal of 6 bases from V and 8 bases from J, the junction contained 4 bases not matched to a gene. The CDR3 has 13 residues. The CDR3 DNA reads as TGTGCCAGCAGGGACAGGGGAATCGAAAAACTGTTTTTT. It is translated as CASRDRGIEKLFF.

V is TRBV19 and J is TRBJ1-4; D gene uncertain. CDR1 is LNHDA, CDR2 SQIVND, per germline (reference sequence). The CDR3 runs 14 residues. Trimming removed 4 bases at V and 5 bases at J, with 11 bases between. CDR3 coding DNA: TGTGCCAGTAGTAGTCGGCCGCCCAATGAAAAACTGTTTTTT. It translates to CASSSRPPNEKLFF.

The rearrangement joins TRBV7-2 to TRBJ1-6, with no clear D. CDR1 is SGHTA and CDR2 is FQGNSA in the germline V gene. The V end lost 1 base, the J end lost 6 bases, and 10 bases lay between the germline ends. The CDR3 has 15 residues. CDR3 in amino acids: CASSLGQSGNSPLHF. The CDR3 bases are TGTGCCAGCAGCTTAGGACAAAGCGGTAATTCACCCCTCCACTTT. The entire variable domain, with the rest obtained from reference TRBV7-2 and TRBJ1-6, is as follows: GAGVSQSPSNKVTEKGKDVELRCDPISGHTALYWYRQSLGQGLEFLIYFQGNSAPDKSGLPSDRFSAERTGGSVSTLTIQRTQQEDSAVYLCASSLGQSGNSPLHFGNGTRLTVT.